This TCR beta chain was captured by sequencing in a study of T-cell reconstitution after alpha-beta-depleted transplantation in children. Many counts were recorded for this clonotype. Unique molecular identifiers were built into the TCRbeta library. TCRdb re-analysed the PCR reads in MiXCR, keeping a single row per CDR3 protein. The sample consists of just under 350,000 distinct CDR3 sequences, roughly 16% of them appearing once. The sequencing here drew on PBMCs, mostly from graft donor cells, taken 360 days after TCRalphabeta/CD19-depleted stem cell transplant. The TCR was taken from a male patient aged 2-15 years who had a stem cell transplant for acute lymphoblastic leukemia, so the T cells may come from the graft donor.

The CDR3 region is CASRHWAERTSGNEQFF. CDR3 DNA sequence: TGTGCCAGCCGTCATTGGGCCGAACGGACTAGCGGCAATGAGCAGTTCTTC. This chain links TRBV12-3 or TRBV12-4 with TRBJ2-1; 10 bases line up with TRBD2. The ends lost 8 bases at V and 6 bases at J; junction bases unmatched: 16. The CDR3 runs 17 residues.